This TCR beta chain was obtained from a study of radiation and T cells in renal cell carcinoma. Time point given: baseline pretreatment blood. Treatment indicated: 15 Gy SBRT to primary tumor, nephrectomy 4 weeks later. Blood was sampled at baseline, 2 weeks and 4 weeks after SBRT. The patient's renal cell carcinoma had clear cell pathology. The data were produced by immunoSEQ multiplex PCR, yet TCRdb's version contains in-frame clones alone and is incomplete. The sample consists of 70,000 to 95,000 clones, under 90% of them appearing once. V gave up 1 base and J gave up 2 bases; unmatched junction bases: 4. CDR1 and CDR2 (germline): SGHNT, YENEEA. The CDR3 covers 16 residues.

Here the sequenced sample was blood, taken from a patient whose treatment included radiotherapy and nephrectomy. The chain recombines TRBV11-3 with TRBJ2-1; TRBD1 agrees at 8 bases. The receptor was isolated from a man aged 55 to 70 with renal cell carcinoma. The CDR3 coding sequence is TGTGCCAGCAGCTTAGGAGTACAGGGGGCCTACAATGAGCAGTTCTTC. The encoded protein is CASSLGVQGAYNEQFF.